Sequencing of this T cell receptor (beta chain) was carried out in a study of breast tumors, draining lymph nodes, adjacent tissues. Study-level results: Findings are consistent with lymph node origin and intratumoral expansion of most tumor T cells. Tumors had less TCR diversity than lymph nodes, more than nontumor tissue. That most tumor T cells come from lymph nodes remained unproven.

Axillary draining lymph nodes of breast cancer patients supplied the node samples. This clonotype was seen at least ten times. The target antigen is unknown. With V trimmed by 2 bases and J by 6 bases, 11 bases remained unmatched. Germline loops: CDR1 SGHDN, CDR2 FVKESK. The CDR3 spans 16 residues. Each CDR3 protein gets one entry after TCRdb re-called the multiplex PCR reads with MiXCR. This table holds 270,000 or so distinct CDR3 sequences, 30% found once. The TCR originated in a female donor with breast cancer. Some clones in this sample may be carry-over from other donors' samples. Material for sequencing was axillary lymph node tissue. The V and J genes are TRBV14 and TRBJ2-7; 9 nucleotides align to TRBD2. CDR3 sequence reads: CASSQISGGRVSEQYF. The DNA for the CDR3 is TGTGCCAGCAGCCAAATAAGCGGGGGGCGCGTCTCCGAGCAGTACTTC.